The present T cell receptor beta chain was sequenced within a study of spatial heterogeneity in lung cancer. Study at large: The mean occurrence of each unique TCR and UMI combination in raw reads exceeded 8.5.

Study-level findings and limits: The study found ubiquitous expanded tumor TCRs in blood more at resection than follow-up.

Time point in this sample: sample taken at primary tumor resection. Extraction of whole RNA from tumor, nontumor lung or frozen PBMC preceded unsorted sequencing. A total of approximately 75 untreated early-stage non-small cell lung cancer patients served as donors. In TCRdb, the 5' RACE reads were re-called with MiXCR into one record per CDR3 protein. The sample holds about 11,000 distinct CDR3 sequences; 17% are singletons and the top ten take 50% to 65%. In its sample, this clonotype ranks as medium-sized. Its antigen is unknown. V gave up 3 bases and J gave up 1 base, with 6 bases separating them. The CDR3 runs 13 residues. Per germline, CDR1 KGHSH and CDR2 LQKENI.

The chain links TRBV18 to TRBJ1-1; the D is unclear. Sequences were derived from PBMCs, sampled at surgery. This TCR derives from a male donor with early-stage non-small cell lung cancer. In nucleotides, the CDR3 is TGTGCCAGCTCACCCGTGGGGAACACTGAAGCTTTCTTT. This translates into CASSPVGNTEAFF.